A selection of T cell receptor beta chains follows, all from one sample in a study of Ad26.COV2.S vaccination and SARS-CoV-2 variants. Libraries were prepared by immunoSEQ multiplex PCR; TCRdb keeps only in-frame clonotypes and omits some of them. Among under 250,000 clones listed, roughly 85% were seen once. The sequenced sample was peripheral blood, obtained in a trial of Ad26.COV2.S vaccine versus placebo. These receptor sequences come from a person between 18 and 60 years old who received the Ad26.COV2.S COVID-19 vaccine or a placebo. CDR3s include the opening cysteine and the closing phenylalanine or tryptophan. A D gene is named only where the DNA matches it firmly. The size entry is marked missing in some rows and otherwise reads once, few, many or a size class.

>.|TRBJ2-2|TRBD2|TRBV4-3
TGCGCCAGCAGCCAACCATCGGGGACTAGCGGGTCGAACACCGGGGAGCTGTTTTTT
CASSQPSGTSGSNTGELFF
>.|TRBJ1-2|.|TRBV5-6
TGTGCCAGCAGCTTGGAGGGAAGAAGCTATGGCTACACCTTC
CASSLEGRSYGYTF
>few|TRBJ1-6|.|TRBV27
TGTGCCAGCACCACGGGCTCCTTCTCCTATAATTCACCCCTCCACTTT
CASTTGSFSYNSPLHF
>once|TRBJ2-7|TRBD2|TRBV19
TGTGCCAGTAGTCCCGCTAGCGGGGGTTACGAGCAGTACTTC
CASSPASGGYEQYF
>.|TRBJ2-1|.|TRBV5-1
TGCGCCAGCAGCTTAGGTGACTACAATGAGCAGTTCTTC
CASSLGDYNEQFF
>once|TRBJ2-1|TRBD2|TRBV4-3
TGCGCCAGCAGCCAAGATCGTAGGACTAGCTACGGCGAGCAGTTCTTC
CASSQDRRTSYGEQFF
>.|TRBJ2-1|TRBD2|TRBV5-4
TGTGCCAGCAGTGGAGCTAGCGGGAGTAACTATGAGCAGTTCTTC
CASSGASGSNYEQFF
>.|TRBJ2-5|TRBD2|TRBV4-2
TGTGCCAGCAGCCAAGATCCCACTAGCGGGGGGCTCCAAGAGACCCAGTACTTC
CASSQDPTSGGLQETQYF
>.|TRBJ1-1|.|TRBV15
TGTGCCACCGGGGACTCTGGGGACACTGAAGCTTTCTTT
CATGDSGDTEAFF
>.|TRBJ2-1|.|TRBV7-3
TGTGCCAGCAGCTTAAGTGGGCGGACTAATGAGCAGTTCTTC
CASSLSGRTNEQFF
>few|TRBJ1-1|.|TRBV19
TGTGCCAGTCGTCAAAGGGGCTGGAGGAACACTGAAGCTTTCTTT
CASRQRGWRNTEAFF
>.|TRBJ2-2|.|TRBV2
TGTGCCAGCAAGGGTATCGGGGAGCTGTTTTTT
CASKGIGELFF
>.|TRBJ1-4|TRBD1|TRBV7-9
TGTGCCAGCAGCTTAGCCGTCGCGGGACAGGGCGGGGAAAAACTGTTTTTT
CASSLAVAGQGGEKLFF
>.|TRBJ2-3|TRBD2|TRBV10-3
TGTGCCATCAGTGAGTCGAAAGCGGGGGCCCTGGGGAGCACAGATACGCAGTATTTT
CAISESKAGALGSTDTQYF
>.|TRBJ2-2|.|TRBV7-6
TGTGCCAGCAGCTTACCAGGGGACACCGGGGAGCTGTTTTTT
CASSLPGDTGELFF
>.|TRBJ2-2|TRBD2|TRBV30
TGTGCCTGGAGTGTTTTAGCTAGCGGCGCCGGGGAGCTGTTTTTT
CAWSVLASGAGELFF
>.|TRBJ2-1|.|TRBV5-5
TGTGCCAGCACCTCAGGGGGCGCGGGGGTTAACAATGAGCAGTTCTTC
CASTSGGAGVNNEQFF
>.|TRBJ1-1|.|TRBV3-1/TRBV3-2
TGTGCCCCCAGCGGGTGGGGGAGTAGGACTGAAGCTTTCTTT
CAPSGWGSRTEAFF
>.|TRBJ1-2|TRBD1|TRBV4-3
TGCGCCAGCAGCCAAGGGACAGGGGTAGGCTACACCTTC
CASSQGTGVGYTF
>many|TRBJ1-1|.|TRBV7-2
TGTGCCAGCAGCTACAGTTCGGGGCTGAACACTGAAGCTTTCTTT
CASSYSSGLNTEAFF
>.|TRBJ2-7|TRBD1|TRBV7-9
TGTGCCAGCAGCGGCCGACAGGGAGACGTCTACGAGCAGTACTTC
CASSGRQGDVYEQYF
>once|TRBJ2-7|.|TRBV7-9
TGTGCCAGCAGCTTAGCGCGGCTAGCCACCTACGAGCAGTACTTC
CASSLARLATYEQYF
>.|TRBJ1-3|.|TRBV7-9
TGTGCCAGCAGCAAGACAGACTCTGGAAACACCATATATTTT
CASSKTDSGNTIYF
>.|TRBJ2-1|TRBD2|TRBV11-1
TGTGCCAGCAGCTTAGCCTCCCTAGCGGGAGTAAATGAGCAGTTCTTC
CASSLASLAGVNEQFF
>.|TRBJ1-1|.|TRBV19
TGTGCCAGTAGTATAGGAGGGGGGAACACTGAAGCTTTCTTT
CASSIGGGNTEAFF
>.|TRBJ2-7|TRBD1|TRBV6-6
TGTGCCAGCAGTTCTCCGACAGGGGGCTGGTACGAGCAGTACTTC
CASSSPTGGWYEQYF
>.|TRBJ2-4|.|TRBV3-1/TRBV3-2
TGTGCCAGCAGCCAACGGGGAGGGGGCAAAAACATTCAGTACTTC
CASSQRGGGKNIQYF
>once|TRBJ1-4|TRBD1|TRBV30
TGTGCCTCTTATTTAACAGGGGACATTAATGAAAAACTGTTTTTT
CASYLTGDINEKLFF
>.|TRBJ2-5|.|TRBV7-2
TGTGCCAGCAGTCCAGGATGGGGCAGTCACCAAGAGACCCAGTACTTC
CASSPGWGSHQETQYF
>.|TRBJ1-1|TRBD1|TRBV14
TGTGCCAGCAGCCAAGATCGGCTTAACCGGGACAGGGAGGGAGCTTTCTTT
CASSQDRLNRDREGAFF
>.|TRBJ1-2|TRBD1|TRBV7-8
TGTGCCAGCGCTCTGACAGGGGCGAACTATGGCTACACCTTC
CASALTGANYGYTF
>.|TRBJ2-7|TRBD2|TRBV29-1
TGCAGCGCTAGGGGAGGGCAAAGTTACGAGCAGTACTTC
CSARGGQSYEQYF
>.|TRBJ2-5|.|TRBV5-4
TGTGCCAGCAGCTCTAGGGGAGGGGGCGTGATCCAAGAGACCCAGTACTTC
CASSSRGGGVIQETQYF
>.|TRBJ2-1|TRBD2|TRBV4-2
TGTGCCAGCAGCCTGGCGGGAGCGGGTTACAATGAGCAGTTCTTC
CASSLAGAGYNEQFF
>.|TRBJ2-5|TRBD2|TRBV2
TGTGCCAGCCACGAGGCTAGCGGGAGGATAAAGACCCAGTACTTC
CASHEASGRIKTQYF
>.|TRBJ2-3|.|TRBV9
TGTGCCAGCAGCGTGGACCCTGTCACAGATACGCAGTATTTT
CASSVDPVTDTQYF
>.|TRBJ2-3|TRBD2|TRBV9
TGTGCCAGCAGCGTAGCTAAGGACAACCGACTAGCGGGAGGGCCCACAAATACGCAGTATTTT
CASSVAKDNRLAGGPTNTQYF